This T cell receptor beta chain was profiled in a study of blood T cell repertoires in COVID-19. This CDR3 region has 11 residues. V was shortened by 5 bases and J by 6 bases, with 10 bases between the two germline ends. Germline CDR1 reads DFQATT; CDR2 reads SNEGSKA (reference sequence). Assay: immunoSEQ multiplex PCR; the TCRdb copy retains only in-frame clones and omits some. The sample records about 440,000 clones, nearly 90% being singletons. The receptor was derived from a young woman with acute COVID-19. The chain combines TRBV20-1 with TRBJ1-2, with D tentatively TRBD1 (5 bases). The sample was PBMCs or T cells enriched from blood (not recorded which). CDR3 loop: CSAGHIDGYTF. The CDR3, as DNA: TGCAGTGCTGGACATATAGATGGCTACACCTTC.